This entry lists 2 T cell receptor beta chains sequenced from one sample in a study of blood T cell repertoires in COVID-19. Assay: immunoSEQ multiplex PCR; the TCRdb copy retains only in-frame clones and omits some. Here the sample spans around 64,000 clones, about 66% being singletons. The specimen sequenced was PBMCs or T cells enriched from blood (not recorded which). The receptors come from an older woman who had been exposed to COVID-19.

The chain is built from TRBV7-9 and TRBJ1-2; D is possibly TRBD1 (5 bases). CDR3 size: 13 residues. Trimming left V 1 base short and J 8 bases short, with 11 bases between. Germline-derived CDR1 and CDR2 are SEHNR and FQNEAQ (reference sequence). CDR3 nucleotide sequence: TGTGCCAGCAGCTTAGGGCAGGGCGAAGGCTACACCTTC. Translation: CASSLGQGEGYTF.

This clone showed up just a few times. V gene TRBV9 combines with J gene TRBJ1-1; perhaps TRBD1 as D (5 bases). Germline V gives CDR1 SGDLS, CDR2 YYNGEE. CDR3 length equals 12 residues. V was pared by 2 bases and J by 11 bases, with 13 bases between. This CDR3 is CASSVGGGPAFF. CDR3 DNA: TGTGCCAGCAGCGTGGGGGGTGGACCGGCTTTCTTT.